The sequence of this TCR beta chain was determined in a study of cytomegalovirus exposure and HLA in healthy donors. Primers: 60 Vbeta forward and 13 Jbeta reverse. Per the study methods: Later, about 80 million unique TCR beta chains were counted in an analysis, and around 11 million of them were shared. TCRdb's table, derived via immunoSEQ multiplex PCR, lists solely in-frame clones and lacks some. The V and J calls and clone size come from that table; D and trimming were worked out from the DNA. The data show 150,000 or so clones, 76% seen once. Germline V gives CDR1 LGHNA, CDR2 YSLEER. The CDR3 extends over 15 amino acids. Germline trimming cut 4 bases from V and 7 bases from J; bases unmatched to any gene: 9. This clone has a handful of counts.

This clonotype was sampled from a male donor in good health and CMV-seronegative. The V gene is TRBV4-3, the J gene TRBJ2-1, with 8 bases matching TRBD2. The specimen sequenced was PBMCs. CDR3 DNA: TGCGCCAGCAGCCCCGGGAGGGCCGAGCGGAATGAGCAGTTCTTC. Amino acids: CASSPGRAERNEQFF.